This T cell receptor beta chain was sequenced during a study of cytomegalovirus exposure and HLA in healthy donors. Study information: Early released data had 80 million or so unique TCRs, all coming from HLA-typed donors.

The study, taken as a whole, reports: Later analysis identified about 18,000 TCR beta sequences associated with HLA alleles, using a false discovery rate threshold of 0.05.

The primer mix had 60 Vbeta and 13 Jbeta primers. Profiled with immunoSEQ multiplex PCR; TCRdb holds only in-frame clones, not every one. The sample contains some 150,000 clones, approximately 80% of which appear only once. Looked up from germline, CDR1 is SEHNR and CDR2 is FQNEAQ (reference sequence). The CDR3 extends over 15 amino acids. Losses at the gene ends were 1 base for V and 6 bases for J; bases not matched to a gene: 4. About this clone: Its antigen is currently unknown.

What was sequenced was PBMCs. The rearrangement joins TRBV7-9 to TRBJ2-1; 9 bases match TRBD1. This clonotype was sampled from a male donor in good health and CMV-seronegative. CDR3 sequence (DNA): TGTGCCAGCAGCTTAGGGACAGGGGATATCAATGAGCAGTTCTTC. Amino acid sequence: CASSLGTGDINEQFF. Complete variable domain (other parts from reference TRBV7-9 and TRBJ2-1): DTGVSQNPRHKITKRGQNVTFRCDPISEHNRLYWYRQTLGQGPEFLTYFQNEAQLEKSRLLSDRFSAERPKGSFSTLEIQRTEQGDSAMYLCASSLGTGDINEQFFGPGTRLTVL.